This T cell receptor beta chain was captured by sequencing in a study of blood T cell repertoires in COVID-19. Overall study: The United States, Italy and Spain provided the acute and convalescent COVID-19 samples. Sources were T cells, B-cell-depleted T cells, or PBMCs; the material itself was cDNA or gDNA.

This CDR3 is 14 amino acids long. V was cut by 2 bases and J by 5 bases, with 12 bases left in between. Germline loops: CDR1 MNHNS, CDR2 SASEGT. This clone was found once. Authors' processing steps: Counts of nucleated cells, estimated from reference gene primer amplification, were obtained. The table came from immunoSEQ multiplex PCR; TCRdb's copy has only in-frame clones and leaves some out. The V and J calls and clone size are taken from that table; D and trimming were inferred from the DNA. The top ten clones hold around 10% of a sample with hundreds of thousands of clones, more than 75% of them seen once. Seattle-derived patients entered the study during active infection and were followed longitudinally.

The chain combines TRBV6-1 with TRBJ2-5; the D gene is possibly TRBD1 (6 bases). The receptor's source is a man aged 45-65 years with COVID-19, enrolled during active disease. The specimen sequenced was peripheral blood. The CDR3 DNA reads TGTGCCAGCAGTGAACCTGGGGGCGGTGAGACCCAGTACTTC. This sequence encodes CASSEPGGGETQYF.